This T cell receptor (beta chain) originates from a study of T cell clonality in common variable immunodeficiency. General study findings and limits: Common variable immunodeficiency TCR beta sequences reportedly had fewer deletions and N-nucleotide insertions. CVID subjects had higher TCRbeta clonality than healthy controls, most marked in about a third.

This table comes from immunoSEQ multiplex PCR, and its TCRdb copy is limited to in-frame clones, with some not included. The repertoire consists of roughly 3,600 clones, none detected only once. Both groups were predominantly of Caucasian heritage. Blood came from CVID subjects not ill and not taking immunomodulatory or immunosuppressive medication. Note on this clone: The antigen is not known. The missing CDR3 end, 3 residues past where the read stops, is filled in from the germline J gene.

J was trimmed by 1 base and V by 6 bases; bases with no gene match: 9. The CDR3 loop spans 16 amino acids. Germline V gene lookup returns CDR1 SGHTA and CDR2 FQGTGA. The specimen was peripheral blood mononuclear cells. This chain links TRBV7-3 with TRBJ1-1; 9 bases agree with TRBD1. This clonotype originated in a human donor with common variable immunodeficiency. The CDR3: CASSPTGGAGNTEAFF. CDR3 DNA, as far as it was read: TGTGCCAGCAGTCCAACAGGGGGCGCGGGGAACACTGAA.